This is a list of T cell receptor beta chains from one sample in a study of blood T cell repertoires in COVID-19. Measured with immunoSEQ multiplex PCR; TCRdb has only the in-frame clones, and not every one. The sample has about 280,000 clones, 83% seen once. Sequences were obtained from peripheral blood. Receptors originate from a woman aged 50 to 65 who had recovered from COVID-19. Both conserved end residues are part of each CDR3. Each record gives: D gene, V gene, clone size, CDR3 length, J gene, CDR3 DNA, CDR3 protein. A D gene is named only where the DNA matches it firmly. The size field is filled for only some rows; it gives once, few, many or a size class.

d_call: .
v_call: TRBV25-1
clone_size: .
cdr3_length: 15
j_call: TRBJ2-1
cdr3_nt: TGTGCCAGCAGTGAACCCGGCTCGGGTCACAATGAGCAGTTCTTC
cdr3_aa: CASSEPGSGHNEQFF

d_call: .
v_call: TRBV27
clone_size: few
cdr3_length: 13
j_call: TRBJ2-1
cdr3_nt: TGTGCCAGCAGTTTCCGGGTCTACAATGAGCAGTTCTTC
cdr3_aa: CASSFRVYNEQFF

d_call: .
v_call: TRBV19
clone_size: .
cdr3_length: 12
j_call: TRBJ2-7
cdr3_nt: TGTGCCAGTAGTTCGGGGGTCTACGAGCAGTACTTC
cdr3_aa: CASSSGVYEQYF

d_call: TRBD1
v_call: TRBV5-1
clone_size: .
cdr3_length: 14
j_call: TRBJ1-2
cdr3_nt: TGCGCCAGCAGCTTGGTCACAGGGGAAAATGGCTACACCTTC
cdr3_aa: CASSLVTGENGYTF

d_call: TRBD2
v_call: TRBV19
clone_size: .
cdr3_length: 14
j_call: TRBJ2-3
cdr3_nt: TGTGCCAGTAAGAGCCCGGGACTACCAGGGACGCAGTATTTT
cdr3_aa: CASKSPGLPGTQYF

d_call: TRBD1
v_call: TRBV3-1/TRBV3-2
clone_size: .
cdr3_length: 15
j_call: TRBJ1-6
cdr3_nt: TGTGCCAGCAGCCAAGAGGCCAGGGGGAATTCACCCCTCCACTTT
cdr3_aa: CASSQEARGNSPLHF

d_call: TRBD1
v_call: TRBV15
clone_size: .
cdr3_length: 18
j_call: TRBJ1-5
cdr3_nt: TGTGCCACCAGCAGAGATCTCGGTACGGCAGGGGGGAATCAGCCCCAGCATTTT
cdr3_aa: CATSRDLGTAGGNQPQHF

d_call: .
v_call: TRBV20-1
clone_size: few
cdr3_length: 11
j_call: TRBJ2-1
cdr3_nt: TGCAGTGCTAGCAGGGTGGAACGGCAGTTCTTC
cdr3_aa: CSASRVERQFF

d_call: TRBD1
v_call: TRBV28
clone_size: .
cdr3_length: 13
j_call: TRBJ1-2
cdr3_nt: TGTGCCAGCACCTCACAGGGGAGGCATGGCTACACCTTC
cdr3_aa: CASTSQGRHGYTF

d_call: TRBD1
v_call: TRBV28
clone_size: .
cdr3_length: 14
j_call: TRBJ2-7
cdr3_nt: TGTGCCAGCGACGCCGGGACAGGGGGATACGAGCAGTACTTC
cdr3_aa: CASDAGTGGYEQYF

d_call: TRBD2
v_call: TRBV28
clone_size: .
cdr3_length: 18
j_call: TRBJ2-4
cdr3_nt: TGTGCCAGCAGTTTACCCGGGGGGGCCGCTTTAGCCAAAAACATTCAGTACTTC
cdr3_aa: CASSLPGGAALAKNIQYF

d_call: TRBD2
v_call: TRBV28
clone_size: .
cdr3_length: 15
j_call: TRBJ2-7
cdr3_nt: TGTGCCAGCAGTTCCCCGGCTAGCGGGATTTACGAGCAGTACTTC
cdr3_aa: CASSSPASGIYEQYF

d_call: .
v_call: TRBV28
clone_size: .
cdr3_length: 13
j_call: TRBJ2-1
cdr3_nt: TGTGCCAGCAGCCCGTTTCAGTACAATGAGCAGTTCTTC
cdr3_aa: CASSPFQYNEQFF

d_call: TRBD1
v_call: TRBV28
clone_size: .
cdr3_length: 15
j_call: TRBJ2-7
cdr3_nt: TGTGCCAGCAGTCGGATCGGGACAGGGTACTACGAGCAGTACTTC
cdr3_aa: CASSRIGTGYYEQYF

d_call: TRBD2
v_call: TRBV4-3
clone_size: .
cdr3_length: 17
j_call: TRBJ2-1
cdr3_nt: TGCGCCAGCAGCCAAGATTGGCTAGCGGGGACCAACAATGAGCAGTTCTTC
cdr3_aa: CASSQDWLAGTNNEQFF

d_call: .
v_call: TRBV21-1
clone_size: .
cdr3_length: 12
j_call: TRBJ1-1
cdr3_nt: TGTGCCAGCAGCAAAGTTGGCCCATGGGCTTTCTTT
cdr3_aa: CASSKVGPWAFF

d_call: TRBD2
v_call: TRBV6-2/TRBV6-3
clone_size: .
cdr3_length: 16
j_call: TRBJ2-1
cdr3_nt: TGTGCCAGCAGTCACGGACTAGCGGGAGTTCGGAATGAGCAGTTCTTC
cdr3_aa: CASSHGLAGVRNEQFF

d_call: TRBD2
v_call: TRBV7-9
clone_size: few
cdr3_length: 16
j_call: TRBJ2-2
cdr3_nt: TGTGCCAGCAGCTTCGCCCGGGGGGGACCCACCGGGGAGCTGTTTTTT
cdr3_aa: CASSFARGGPTGELFF

d_call: .
v_call: TRBV3-1/TRBV3-2
clone_size: .
cdr3_length: 19
j_call: TRBJ2-1
cdr3_nt: TGTGCCAGCAGCCAGAATACCCCAGACAGGCCCTATACAGGGCGTGAGCAGTTCTTC
cdr3_aa: CASSQNTPDRPYTGREQFF

d_call: .
v_call: TRBV7-2
clone_size: .
cdr3_length: 12
j_call: TRBJ1-2
cdr3_nt: TGTGCCAGCAGCTTAGGCAGCTATGGCTACACCTTC
cdr3_aa: CASSLGSYGYTF

d_call: TRBD1
v_call: TRBV7-9
clone_size: .
cdr3_length: 14
j_call: TRBJ1-2
cdr3_nt: TGTGCCAGCAGCTTAGGGGGACAGATTTATGGCTACACCTTC
cdr3_aa: CASSLGGQIYGYTF

d_call: .
v_call: TRBV5-1
clone_size: .
cdr3_length: 12
j_call: TRBJ1-4
cdr3_nt: TGCGCCAGCAGCTTGGGTCAAGAAAAACTGTTTTTT
cdr3_aa: CASSLGQEKLFF

d_call: TRBD2
v_call: TRBV7-8
clone_size: .
cdr3_length: 16
j_call: TRBJ2-1
cdr3_nt: TGTGCCAGCAGCCCGTGGACTAGCGGCAGCAACAATGAGCAGTTCTTC
cdr3_aa: CASSPWTSGSNNEQFF

d_call: TRBD1
v_call: TRBV7-8
clone_size: many
cdr3_length: 14
j_call: TRBJ1-1
cdr3_nt: TGTGCCAGCAGTACGGGACAGGGGGCGGTTGAAGCTTTCTTT
cdr3_aa: CASSTGQGAVEAFF

d_call: TRBD1
v_call: TRBV7-2
clone_size: few
cdr3_length: 16
j_call: TRBJ1-2
cdr3_nt: TGTGCCAGCAGCTCCAGAGCCGGGACAGGGGTTGGTGGCTACACCTTC
cdr3_aa: CASSSRAGTGVGGYTF

d_call: TRBD1
v_call: TRBV28
clone_size: .
cdr3_length: 15
j_call: TRBJ2-7
cdr3_nt: TGTGCCAGCAGTTCCCCGACAGGGTACTCCTACGAGCAGTACTTC
cdr3_aa: CASSSPTGYSYEQYF

d_call: .
v_call: TRBV28
clone_size: few
cdr3_length: 15
j_call: TRBJ1-3
cdr3_nt: TGTGCCAGCAGTACCAGGGCCCGGTCTGGAAACACCATATATTTT
cdr3_aa: CASSTRARSGNTIYF

d_call: .
v_call: TRBV5-1
clone_size: .
cdr3_length: 15
j_call: TRBJ2-7
cdr3_nt: TGCGCCAGCAGCCCGAGGCCAGGGCCCTCTTACGAGCAGTACTTC
cdr3_aa: CASSPRPGPSYEQYF

d_call: TRBD2
v_call: TRBV7-3
clone_size: .
cdr3_length: 15
j_call: TRBJ2-3
cdr3_nt: TGTGCCAGCAGCTTGCTAGCGGGGCCCACAGATACGCAGTATTTT
cdr3_aa: CASSLLAGPTDTQYF

d_call: .
v_call: TRBV4-1
clone_size: .
cdr3_length: 17
j_call: TRBJ1-1
cdr3_nt: TGCGCCAGCAGCCACCCCCTTTCCAGGGGCATGAACACTGAAGCTTTCTTT
cdr3_aa: CASSHPLSRGMNTEAFF

d_call: TRBD2
v_call: TRBV7-2
clone_size: once
cdr3_length: 16
j_call: TRBJ2-5
cdr3_nt: TGTGCCAGCAGCTTAGCGCTAGCGGGAGGCGTGGAGACCCAGTACTTC
cdr3_aa: CASSLALAGGVETQYF

d_call: .
v_call: TRBV20-1
clone_size: .
cdr3_length: 15
j_call: TRBJ1-6
cdr3_nt: TGCAGTGCTAGTGGGCACCGGCTGACTTATTCACCCCTCCACTTT
cdr3_aa: CSASGHRLTYSPLHF

d_call: .
v_call: TRBV6-2/TRBV6-3
clone_size: few
cdr3_length: 17
j_call: TRBJ1-1
cdr3_nt: TGTGCCAGCAGTTACGTGGCAGGGTGGATGAGAAACACTGAAGCTTTCTTT
cdr3_aa: CASSYVAGWMRNTEAFF

d_call: .
v_call: TRBV27
clone_size: few
cdr3_length: 14
j_call: TRBJ1-2
cdr3_nt: TGTGCCAGCAGTAGCAGACAGGCGTACTATGGCTACACCTTC
cdr3_aa: CASSSRQAYYGYTF

d_call: .
v_call: TRBV7-2
clone_size: .
cdr3_length: 13
j_call: TRBJ2-7
cdr3_nt: TGTGCCAGCAGCTTGGGGGCCTCGGGGGAGCAGTACTTC
cdr3_aa: CASSLGASGEQYF

d_call: .
v_call: TRBV28
clone_size: .
cdr3_length: 12
j_call: TRBJ2-3
cdr3_nt: TGTGCCAGCAGTACTGACACAGATACGCAGTATTTT
cdr3_aa: CASSTDTDTQYF